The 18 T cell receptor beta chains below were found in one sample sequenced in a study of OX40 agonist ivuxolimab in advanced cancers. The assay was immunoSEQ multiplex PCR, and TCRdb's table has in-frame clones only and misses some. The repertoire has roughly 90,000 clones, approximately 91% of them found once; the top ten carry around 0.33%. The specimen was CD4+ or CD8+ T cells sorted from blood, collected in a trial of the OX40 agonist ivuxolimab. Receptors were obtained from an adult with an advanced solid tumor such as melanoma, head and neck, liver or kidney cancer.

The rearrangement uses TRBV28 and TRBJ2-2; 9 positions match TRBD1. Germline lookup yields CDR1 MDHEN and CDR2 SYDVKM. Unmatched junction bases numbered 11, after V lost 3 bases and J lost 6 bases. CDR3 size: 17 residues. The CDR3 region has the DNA TGTGCCAGCAGTTTGTTAAAAATCGGGACAGGGTCCGGGGAGCTGTTTTTT. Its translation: CASSLLKIGTGSGELFF.

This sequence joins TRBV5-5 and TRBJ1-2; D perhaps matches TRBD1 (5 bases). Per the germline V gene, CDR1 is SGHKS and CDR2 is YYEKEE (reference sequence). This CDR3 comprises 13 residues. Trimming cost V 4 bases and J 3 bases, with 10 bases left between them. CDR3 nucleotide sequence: TGTGCCAGCAGCCGGGACGGGTACTATGGCTACACCTTC. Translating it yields CASSRDGYYGYTF.

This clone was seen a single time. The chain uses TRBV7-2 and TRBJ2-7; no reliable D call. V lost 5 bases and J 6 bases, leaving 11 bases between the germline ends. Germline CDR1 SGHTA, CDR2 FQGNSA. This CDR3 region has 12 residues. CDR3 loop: CASSPFKGEQYF. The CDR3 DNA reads TGTGCCAGCAGCCCTTTTAAGGGCGAGCAGTACTTC.

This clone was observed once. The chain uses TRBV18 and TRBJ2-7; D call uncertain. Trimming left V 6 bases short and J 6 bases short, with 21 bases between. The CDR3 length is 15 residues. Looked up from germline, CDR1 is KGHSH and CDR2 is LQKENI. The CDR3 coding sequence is TGTGCCAGCTCGCCTTCCCTAGAAGCCAGGAGCGAGCAGTACTTC. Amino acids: CASSPSLEARSEQYF. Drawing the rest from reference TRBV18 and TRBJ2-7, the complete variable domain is NAGVMQNPRHLVRRRGQEARLRCSPMKGHSHVYWYRQLPEEGLKFMVYLQKENIIDESGMPKERFSAEFPKEGPSILRIQQVVRGDSAAYFCASSPSLEARSEQYFGPGTRLTVT.

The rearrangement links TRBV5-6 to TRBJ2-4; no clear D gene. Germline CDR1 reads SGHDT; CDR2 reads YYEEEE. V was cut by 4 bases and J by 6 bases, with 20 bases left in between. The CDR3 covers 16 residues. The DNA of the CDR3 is TGTGCCAGCAGCCTCCGCGCGACGGTAGCCGGAAACATTCAGTACTTC. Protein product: CASSLRATVAGNIQYF.

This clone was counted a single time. This CDR3 reads CASSHYLDNLEQYF. The CDR3 DNA sequence: TGCGCCAGCAGCCACTACCTCGACAACCTCGAGCAGTACTTC. The chain joins TRBV5-1 to TRBJ2-7; D unresolved. The CDR3 contains 14 residues. The V end was cut by 4 bases, the J end by 6 bases, with 17 bases between. Germline CDR1 is SGHRS and CDR2 is YFSETQ. Based on the CDR3 plus reference TRBV5-1 and TRBJ2-7, the full variable domain is KAGVTQTPRYLIKTRGQQVTLSCSPISGHRSVSWYQQTPGQGLQFLFEYFSETQRNKGNFPGRFSGRQFSNSRSEMNVSTLELGDSALYLCASSHYLDNLEQYFGPGTRLTVT.

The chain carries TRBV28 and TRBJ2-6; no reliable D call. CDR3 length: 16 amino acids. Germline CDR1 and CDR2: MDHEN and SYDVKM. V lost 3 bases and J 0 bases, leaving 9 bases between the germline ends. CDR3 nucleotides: TGTGCCAGCAGTTTTGACGGCATCTCTGGGGCCAACGTCCTGACTTTC. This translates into CASSFDGISGANVLTF.

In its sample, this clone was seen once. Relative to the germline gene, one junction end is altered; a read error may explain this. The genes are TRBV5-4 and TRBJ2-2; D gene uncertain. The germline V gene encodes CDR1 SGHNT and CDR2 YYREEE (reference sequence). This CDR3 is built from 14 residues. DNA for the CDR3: TGTGCCAGCAGCTTGATATCGAAGACCGGGGAGCTGTTTTTT. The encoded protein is CASSLISKTGELFF. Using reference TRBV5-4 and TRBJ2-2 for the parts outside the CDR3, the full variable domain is ETGVTQSPTHLIKTRGQQVTLRCSSQSGHNTVSWYQQALGQGPQFIFQYYREEENGRGNFPPRFSGLQFPNYSSELNVNALELDDSALYLCASSLISKTGELFFGEGSRLTVL.

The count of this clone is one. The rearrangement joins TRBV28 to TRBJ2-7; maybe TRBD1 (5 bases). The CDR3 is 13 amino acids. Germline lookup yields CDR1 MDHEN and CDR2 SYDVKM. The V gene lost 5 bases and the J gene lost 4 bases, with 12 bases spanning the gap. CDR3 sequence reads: CASSPPDKYEQYF. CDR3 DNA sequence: TGTGCCAGCAGTCCCCCGGACAAGTACGAGCAGTACTTC.

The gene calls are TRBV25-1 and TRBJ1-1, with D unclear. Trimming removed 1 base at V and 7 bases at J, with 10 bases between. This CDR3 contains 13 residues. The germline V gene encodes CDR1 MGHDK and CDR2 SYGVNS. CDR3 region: CASSESRRSEAFF. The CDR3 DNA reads TGTGCCAGCAGTGAATCAAGGAGAAGTGAAGCTTTCTTT.

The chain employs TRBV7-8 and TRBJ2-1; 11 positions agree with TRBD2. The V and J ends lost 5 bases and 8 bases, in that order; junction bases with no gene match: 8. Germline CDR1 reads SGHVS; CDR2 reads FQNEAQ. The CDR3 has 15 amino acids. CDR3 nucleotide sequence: TGTGCCAGCAGCGATGGACTAGCGGGCGGTCATGAGCAGTTCTTC. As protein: CASSDGLAGGHEQFF.

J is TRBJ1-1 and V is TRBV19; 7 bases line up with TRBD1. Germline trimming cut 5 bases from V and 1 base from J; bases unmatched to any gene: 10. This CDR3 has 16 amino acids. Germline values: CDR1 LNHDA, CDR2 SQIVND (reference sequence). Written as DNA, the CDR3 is TGTGCCAGTAGTTTGGGCCCGACAGGGACGAACACTGAAGCTTTCTTT. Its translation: CASSLGPTGTNTEAFF.

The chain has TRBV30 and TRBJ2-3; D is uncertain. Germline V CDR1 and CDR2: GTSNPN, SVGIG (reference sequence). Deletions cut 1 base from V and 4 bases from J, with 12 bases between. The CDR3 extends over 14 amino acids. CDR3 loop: CAWSGRSLPDTQYF. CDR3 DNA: TGTGCCTGGAGTGGCCGGAGTTTACCAGATACGCAGTATTTT.

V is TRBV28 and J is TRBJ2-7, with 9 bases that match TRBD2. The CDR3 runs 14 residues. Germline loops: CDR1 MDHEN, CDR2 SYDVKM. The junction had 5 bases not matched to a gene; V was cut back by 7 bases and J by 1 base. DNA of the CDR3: TGTGCCAGCACCGCGGGGGGGTCATCCTACGAGCAGTACTTC. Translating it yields CASTAGGSSYEQYF.

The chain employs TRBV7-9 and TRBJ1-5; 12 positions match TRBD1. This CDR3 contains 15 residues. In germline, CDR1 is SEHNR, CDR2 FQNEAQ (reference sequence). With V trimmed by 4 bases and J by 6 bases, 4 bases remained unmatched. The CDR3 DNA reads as TGTGCCAGCAGCTCCGGGACAGGGGGCAGTCAGCCCCAGCATTTT. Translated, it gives CASSSGTGGSQPQHF.

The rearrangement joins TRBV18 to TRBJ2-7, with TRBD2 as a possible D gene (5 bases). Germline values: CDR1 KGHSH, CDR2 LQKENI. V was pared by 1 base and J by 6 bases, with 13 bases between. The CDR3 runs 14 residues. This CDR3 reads CASSPRVTAGEQYF. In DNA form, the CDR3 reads TGTGCCAGCTCACCACGGGTGACTGCGGGCGAGCAGTACTTC.

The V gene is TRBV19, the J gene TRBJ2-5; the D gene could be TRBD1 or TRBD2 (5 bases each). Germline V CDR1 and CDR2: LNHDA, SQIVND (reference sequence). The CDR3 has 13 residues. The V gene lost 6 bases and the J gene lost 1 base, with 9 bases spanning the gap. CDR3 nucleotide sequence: TGTGCCAGTAGGAGGGGCACCCAAGAGACCCAGTACTTC. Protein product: CASRRGTQETQYF. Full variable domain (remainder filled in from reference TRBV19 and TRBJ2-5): DGGITQSPKYLFRKEGQNVTLSCEQNLNHDAMYWYRQDPGQGLRLIYYSQIVNDFQKGDIAEGYSVSREKKESFPLTVTSAQKNPTAFYLCASRRGTQETQYFGPGTRLLVL.

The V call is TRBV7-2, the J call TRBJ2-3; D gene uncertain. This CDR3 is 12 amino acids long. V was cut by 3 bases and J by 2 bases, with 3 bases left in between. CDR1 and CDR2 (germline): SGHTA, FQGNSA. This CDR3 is CASSFVTDTQYF. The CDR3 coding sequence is TGTGCCAGCAGCTTTGTCACAGATACGCAGTATTTT.